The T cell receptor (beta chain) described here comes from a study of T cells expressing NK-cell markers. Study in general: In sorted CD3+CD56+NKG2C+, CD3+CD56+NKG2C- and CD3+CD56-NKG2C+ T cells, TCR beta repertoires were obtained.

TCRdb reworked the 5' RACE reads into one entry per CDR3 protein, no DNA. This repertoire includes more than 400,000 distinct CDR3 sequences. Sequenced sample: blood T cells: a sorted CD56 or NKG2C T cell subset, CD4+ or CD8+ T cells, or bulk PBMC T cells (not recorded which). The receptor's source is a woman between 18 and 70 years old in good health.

CDR3 loop: CASSYPQGGNYGYTF. The rearrangement joins TRBV6-5 to TRBJ1-2; TCRdb calls TRBD1, which cannot be checked without DNA. This CDR3 comprises 15 residues. Germline V gene data show CDR1 as MNHEY and CDR2 as SVGAGI.